A selection of T cell receptor beta chains follows, all from one sample in a study of OX40 agonist ivuxolimab in advanced cancers. Here immunoSEQ multiplex PCR was the method, and the copy in TCRdb shows in-frame clones only, minus some. Among around 68,000 clones listed, about nine tenths were seen once. Sample: CD4+ or CD8+ T cells sorted from blood, taken in a trial of the OX40 agonist ivuxolimab. These receptors were obtained from an adult with an advanced solid tumor such as melanoma, head and neck, liver or kidney cancer. CDR3s include the opening cysteine and the closing phenylalanine or tryptophan. Each record gives: V gene, J gene, clone size, D gene, CDR3 DNA, CDR3 protein. The D gene is left open where the match is weak. Rows give clone size only sometimes, using once, few, many, or a class for an expanded clone.

v_call: TRBV29-1; j_call: TRBJ2-7; clone_size: NA; d_call: TRBD2; cdr3_nt: TGCAGCGTTGAATCCCCTTTAGCGGGAACGAGCTCCTACGAGCAGTACTTC; cdr3_aa: CSVESPLAGTSSYEQYF
v_call: TRBV6-1; j_call: TRBJ2-7; clone_size: once; d_call: TRBD2; cdr3_nt: TGTGCCAGCACTAGCGGGAGAACCTACGAGCAGTACTTC; cdr3_aa: CASTSGRTYEQYF
v_call: TRBV2; j_call: TRBJ1-5; clone_size: NA; d_call: NA; cdr3_nt: TGTGCCAGCAGTGAAAGGGAGGGCAATCAGCCCCAGCATTTT; cdr3_aa: CASSEREGNQPQHF
v_call: TRBV9; j_call: TRBJ2-1; clone_size: NA; d_call: TRBD1; cdr3_nt: TGTGCCAGCAGCGCCCGACAGGGCCGGGATGGCTCGCAGTTCTTC; cdr3_aa: CASSARQGRDGSQFF
v_call: TRBV6-5; j_call: TRBJ2-7; clone_size: NA; d_call: NA; cdr3_nt: TGTGCCAGCAGTTACCCGGACGGCGAGCAGTACTTC; cdr3_aa: CASSYPDGEQYF
v_call: TRBV10-3; j_call: TRBJ2-7; clone_size: NA; d_call: NA; cdr3_nt: TGTGCCATCAGTGAAAATCCGGGACGGACGTACTTC; cdr3_aa: CAISENPGRTYF
v_call: TRBV4-2; j_call: TRBJ2-7; clone_size: NA; d_call: NA; cdr3_nt: TGTGCCAGCAGCCTCGGGCCATACCCTTTTGGGGAGAAGACCTACGAGCAGTACTTC; cdr3_aa: CASSLGPYPFGEKTYEQYF
v_call: TRBV6-1; j_call: TRBJ1-1; clone_size: once; d_call: TRBD1; cdr3_nt: TGTGCCAGCAGAGACCGACAGGGCACTGAAGCTTTCTTT; cdr3_aa: CASRDRQGTEAFF
v_call: TRBV5-1; j_call: TRBJ2-1; clone_size: NA; d_call: NA; cdr3_nt: TGCGCCAGCAGCTCACCGGGAGCCTACAATGAGCAGTTCTTC; cdr3_aa: CASSSPGAYNEQFF
v_call: TRBV6-1; j_call: TRBJ2-3; clone_size: NA; d_call: NA; cdr3_nt: TGTGCCAGCAGTGCTAGCCCAGATACGCAGTATTTT; cdr3_aa: CASSASPDTQYF
v_call: TRBV18; j_call: TRBJ1-5; clone_size: NA; d_call: TRBD1; cdr3_nt: TGTGCCAGCTCAATACAGGGGCAGCCCCAGCATTTT; cdr3_aa: CASSIQGQPQHF
v_call: TRBV28; j_call: TRBJ1-1; clone_size: NA; d_call: NA; cdr3_nt: TGTGCCAGCAGTTTATTGGGGGGGCGGTCTGAAGCTTTCTTT; cdr3_aa: CASSLLGGRSEAFF
v_call: TRBV5-1; j_call: TRBJ2-5; clone_size: NA; d_call: TRBD2; cdr3_nt: TGCGCCAGCAGCTTGGCCGAAGGGAGGGCCCAAGAGACCCAGTACTTC; cdr3_aa: CASSLAEGRAQETQYF
v_call: TRBV6-6; j_call: TRBJ2-7; clone_size: NA; d_call: TRBD1; cdr3_nt: TGTGCCAGCAGTAGAGGACAGGAGAGCTACGAGCAGTACTTC; cdr3_aa: CASSRGQESYEQYF
v_call: TRBV4-2; j_call: TRBJ2-7; clone_size: NA; d_call: TRBD2; cdr3_nt: TGTGCCAGCAGCCAAGCGTTTCCCGGGAGGGACTACGAGCAGTACTTC; cdr3_aa: CASSQAFPGRDYEQYF
v_call: TRBV10-3; j_call: TRBJ1-1; clone_size: NA; d_call: NA; cdr3_nt: TGTGCCATCAGTGAGCCCGACCGGGACAAAGAAGCTTTCTTT; cdr3_aa: CAISEPDRDKEAFF
v_call: TRBV7-2; j_call: TRBJ1-5; clone_size: NA; d_call: NA; cdr3_nt: TGTGCCAGCAGCCCGGGACCTCTCAATCAGCCCCAGCATTTT; cdr3_aa: CASSPGPLNQPQHF
v_call: TRBV5-1; j_call: TRBJ2-5; clone_size: NA; d_call: TRBD2; cdr3_nt: TGCGCCAGCAGCTTCTCCAGCGGGAGGGCCGAGGCGACCCAGTACTTC; cdr3_aa: CASSFSSGRAEATQYF
v_call: TRBV5-1; j_call: TRBJ2-7; clone_size: NA; d_call: TRBD1; cdr3_nt: TGCGCCAGCAGCTTGGGACAGGGGATCGGCGAGCAGTACTTC; cdr3_aa: CASSLGQGIGEQYF
v_call: TRBV7-3; j_call: TRBJ2-2; clone_size: NA; d_call: NA; cdr3_nt: TGTGCCAGCAGCCCTTTGACAGACACCGGGGAGCTGTTTTTT; cdr3_aa: CASSPLTDTGELFF
v_call: TRBV28; j_call: TRBJ2-7; clone_size: NA; d_call: NA; cdr3_nt: TGTGCCAGCAGAACGGGGGCGGTCAACGAGCAGTACTTC; cdr3_aa: CASRTGAVNEQYF
v_call: TRBV13; j_call: TRBJ2-7; clone_size: NA; d_call: TRBD2; cdr3_nt: TGTGCCAGCAGCTTATTCGGCGTCTTAGCGGGAGCGGGGGAGCAGTACTTC; cdr3_aa: CASSLFGVLAGAGEQYF
v_call: TRBV29-1; j_call: TRBJ2-5; clone_size: NA; d_call: TRBD2; cdr3_nt: TGCAGCGTTGCACTAGCGAGAGAGACCCAGTACTTC; cdr3_aa: CSVALARETQYF
v_call: TRBV1; j_call: TRBJ2-1; clone_size: NA; d_call: NA; cdr3_nt: TGCACCAGCAGCCAAGAGCGGGGGCCTGAGCAGTTCTTC; cdr3_aa: CTSSQERGPEQFF
v_call: TRBV28; j_call: TRBJ1-3; clone_size: NA; d_call: NA; cdr3_nt: TGTGCCAGCAATACACAGGGATGGGGCTCTGGAAACACCATATATTTT; cdr3_aa: CASNTQGWGSGNTIYF
v_call: TRBV6-6; j_call: TRBJ2-7; clone_size: NA; d_call: TRBD1; cdr3_nt: TGTGCCAGCAGGAACTGGGACAGGGACTACGAGCAGTACTTC; cdr3_aa: CASRNWDRDYEQYF
v_call: TRBV19; j_call: TRBJ2-7; clone_size: NA; d_call: TRBD1; cdr3_nt: TGTGCCAGTACTGGGGACAGTACCTACGAGCAGTACTTC; cdr3_aa: CASTGDSTYEQYF
v_call: TRBV28; j_call: TRBJ2-5; clone_size: NA; d_call: TRBD1; cdr3_nt: TGTGCCAGCAGCTACTCGACAGGGGGCGGGGAGACCCAGTACTTC; cdr3_aa: CASSYSTGGGETQYF
v_call: TRBV7-6; j_call: TRBJ1-1; clone_size: NA; d_call: NA; cdr3_nt: TGTGCCAGCAGCTCAGTGCGGGGTGGAGCTGAAGCTTTCTTT; cdr3_aa: CASSSVRGGAEAFF
v_call: TRBV6-6; j_call: TRBJ2-3; clone_size: NA; d_call: TRBD1; cdr3_nt: TGTGCCAGCAACCAGGGGGCAGCTTTTGATACGCAGTATTTT; cdr3_aa: CASNQGAAFDTQYF
v_call: TRBV18; j_call: TRBJ2-7; clone_size: NA; d_call: NA; cdr3_nt: TGTGCCAGCTCACCAGATGAGGGGTTTTACGAGCAGTACTTC; cdr3_aa: CASSPDEGFYEQYF
v_call: TRBV9; j_call: TRBJ1-1; clone_size: once; d_call: NA; cdr3_nt: TGTGCCAGCAGCGAGGGGGTGTACACTGAAGCTTTCTTT; cdr3_aa: CASSEGVYTEAFF
v_call: TRBV28; j_call: TRBJ2-5; clone_size: NA; d_call: NA; cdr3_nt: TGTGCCAGCAATAAAAGAGAGACCCAGTACTTC; cdr3_aa: CASNKRETQYF
v_call: TRBV7-9; j_call: TRBJ2-3; clone_size: NA; d_call: NA; cdr3_nt: TGTGCCAGCAGCTTAGCGGGAGCGTCGCGGATCGATACGCAGTATTTT; cdr3_aa: CASSLAGASRIDTQYF
v_call: TRBV6-5; j_call: TRBJ2-2; clone_size: NA; d_call: TRBD1; cdr3_nt: TGTGCCAGCAGTATAGACAGGGCCACCGGGGAGCTGTTTTTT; cdr3_aa: CASSIDRATGELFF
v_call: TRBV6-5; j_call: TRBJ1-3; clone_size: NA; d_call: TRBD1; cdr3_nt: TGTGTCAGCAGCCGCGACAGGGCCTCTGGAAACACCATATATTTT; cdr3_aa: CVSSRDRASGNTIYF
v_call: TRBV5-4; j_call: TRBJ2-3; clone_size: NA; d_call: TRBD2; cdr3_nt: TGTGCCAGCAGCCCGGGACTAGGTGTGGATACGCAGTATTTT; cdr3_aa: CASSPGLGVDTQYF
v_call: TRBV10-3; j_call: TRBJ2-3; clone_size: NA; d_call: TRBD1; cdr3_nt: TGTGCCATCAGTTCGGGACAGGGAGTACGCACAGATACGCAGTATTTT; cdr3_aa: CAISSGQGVRTDTQYF
v_call: TRBV6-1; j_call: TRBJ1-5; clone_size: NA; d_call: NA; cdr3_nt: TGTGCCAGCATTAAAGGGGCGTTATACAATCAGCCCCAGCATTTT; cdr3_aa: CASIKGALYNQPQHF
v_call: TRBV15; j_call: TRBJ2-5; clone_size: NA; d_call: TRBD1; cdr3_nt: TGTGCCACCAGCAGGAGGGACAGGGGGCCGGGGACCCAGTACTTC; cdr3_aa: CATSRRDRGPGTQYF
v_call: TRBV13; j_call: TRBJ2-2; clone_size: NA; d_call: NA; cdr3_nt: TGTGCCAGCAGCTGGGATGTCGGCGGGAACACCGGGGAGCTGTTTTTT; cdr3_aa: CASSWDVGGNTGELFF
v_call: TRBV5-1; j_call: TRBJ1-2; clone_size: NA; d_call: NA; cdr3_nt: TGCGCCAGCAGCTTGGAGAGCCGGTGGGGCTACACCTTC; cdr3_aa: CASSLESRWGYTF
v_call: TRBV5-4; j_call: TRBJ2-3; clone_size: NA; d_call: NA; cdr3_nt: TGTGCCAGCAGCCTCCAGCTAGCGAAAGATACGCAGTATTTT; cdr3_aa: CASSLQLAKDTQYF
v_call: TRBV7-7; j_call: TRBJ2-2; clone_size: NA; d_call: NA; cdr3_nt: TGTGCCAGCAGCTCAAGGGGTCAGTTCACCGGGGAGCTGTTTTTT; cdr3_aa: CASSSRGQFTGELFF
v_call: TRBV10-3; j_call: TRBJ2-4; clone_size: NA; d_call: TRBD1; cdr3_nt: TGTGCCACCGGACAGGGGGGAAACATTCAGTACTTC; cdr3_aa: CATGQGGNIQYF
v_call: TRBV14; j_call: TRBJ2-5; clone_size: NA; d_call: NA; cdr3_nt: TGTGCCAGCAGCCAACTCACGGTACAAGAGACCCAGTACTTC; cdr3_aa: CASSQLTVQETQYF
v_call: TRBV4-1; j_call: TRBJ2-2; clone_size: once; d_call: NA; cdr3_nt: TGCGCCAGCAGCCATCAAGATTTGGACACCGGGGAGCTGTTTTTT; cdr3_aa: CASSHQDLDTGELFF
v_call: TRBV6-1; j_call: TRBJ2-7; clone_size: NA; d_call: TRBD1; cdr3_nt: TGTGCCAGCGGAAACAGGGGACCCTACGAGCAGTACTTC; cdr3_aa: CASGNRGPYEQYF
v_call: TRBV6-5; j_call: TRBJ2-7; clone_size: NA; d_call: TRBD1; cdr3_nt: TGTGCCAGCTCTTCCAGGGACAGAGAGTTCGAGCAGTACTTC; cdr3_aa: CASSSRDREFEQYF
v_call: TRBV19; j_call: TRBJ2-5; clone_size: NA; d_call: NA; cdr3_nt: TGTGCCAGTAGTCCAGGGGCGAGCGGGCGGAGACAAGAGACCCAGTACTTC; cdr3_aa: CASSPGASGRRQETQYF
v_call: TRBV7-7; j_call: TRBJ1-3; clone_size: NA; d_call: NA; cdr3_nt: TGTGCTAGCAGCCCGAGCTTCGGAAACACCATATATTTT; cdr3_aa: CASSPSFGNTIYF
v_call: TRBV7-6; j_call: TRBJ2-7; clone_size: few; d_call: TRBD1; cdr3_nt: TGTGCCAGCAGCTTCCCGGGACAGGGTTCCGAGCAGTACTTC; cdr3_aa: CASSFPGQGSEQYF
v_call: TRBV6-4; j_call: TRBJ1-2; clone_size: NA; d_call: NA; cdr3_nt: TGTGCCAGCAGTCGGAACGGGGAGGGTACCAACTATGGCTACACCTTC; cdr3_aa: CASSRNGEGTNYGYTF
v_call: TRBV19; j_call: TRBJ2-4; clone_size: NA; d_call: TRBD2; cdr3_nt: TGTGCCAGTAGTCCTAGCGGGAGTCAACCCATTCAGTACTTC; cdr3_aa: CASSPSGSQPIQYF
v_call: TRBV18; j_call: TRBJ2-5; clone_size: NA; d_call: NA; cdr3_nt: TGTGCCAGCTCACCAACAAGCGGGCAAGAGACCCAGTACTTC; cdr3_aa: CASSPTSGQETQYF
v_call: TRBV6-6; j_call: TRBJ2-5; clone_size: NA; d_call: TRBD2; cdr3_nt: TGTGCCAGCAGTTACAGACTAGCGGGAGGCCAAGAGACCCAGTACTTC; cdr3_aa: CASSYRLAGGQETQYF
v_call: TRBV7-9; j_call: TRBJ2-5; clone_size: NA; d_call: NA; cdr3_nt: TGTGCCAGCAGCTTATGGAGTTCCGAAGAGACCCAGTACTTC; cdr3_aa: CASSLWSSEETQYF
v_call: TRBV9; j_call: TRBJ1-2; clone_size: NA; d_call: NA; cdr3_nt: TGTGCCAGCAGCGCTCTTCGAACTCCGGGGGGCTACACCTTC; cdr3_aa: CASSALRTPGGYTF
v_call: TRBV7-3; j_call: TRBJ2-3; clone_size: NA; d_call: NA; cdr3_nt: TGTGCCAGCAGCTTACACGCGACAGGCGGGAGCATCGCAGATACGCAGTATTTT; cdr3_aa: CASSLHATGGSIADTQYF
v_call: TRBV19; j_call: TRBJ1-1; clone_size: NA; d_call: NA; cdr3_nt: TGTGCCAGTGGGGAAGGGACCGTAAGGAACACTGAAGCTTTCTTT; cdr3_aa: CASGEGTVRNTEAFF